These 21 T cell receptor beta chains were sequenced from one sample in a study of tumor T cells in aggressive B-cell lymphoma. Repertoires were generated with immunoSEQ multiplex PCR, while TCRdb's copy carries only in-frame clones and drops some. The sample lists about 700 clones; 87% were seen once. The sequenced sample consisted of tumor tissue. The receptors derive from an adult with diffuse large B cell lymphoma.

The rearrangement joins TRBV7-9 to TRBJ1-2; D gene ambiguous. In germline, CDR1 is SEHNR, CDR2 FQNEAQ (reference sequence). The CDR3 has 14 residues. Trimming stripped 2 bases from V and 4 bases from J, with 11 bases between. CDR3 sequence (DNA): TGTGCCAGCAGCTTATCTGGCTCGGGCTATGGCTACACCTTC. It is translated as CASSLSGSGYGYTF.

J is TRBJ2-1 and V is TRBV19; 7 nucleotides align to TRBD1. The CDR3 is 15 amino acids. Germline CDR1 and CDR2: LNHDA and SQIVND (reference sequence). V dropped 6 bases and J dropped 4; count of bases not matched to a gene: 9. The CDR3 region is CASRSRQGDYNEQFF. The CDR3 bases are TGTGCCAGTAGGTCACGGCAGGGGGATTACAATGAGCAGTTCTTC. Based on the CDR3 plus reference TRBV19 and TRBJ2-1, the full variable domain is DGGITQSPKYLFRKEGQNVTLSCEQNLNHDAMYWYRQDPGQGLRLIYYSQIVNDFQKGDIAEGYSVSREKKESFPLTVTSAQKNPTAFYLCASRSRQGDYNEQFFGPGTRLTVL.

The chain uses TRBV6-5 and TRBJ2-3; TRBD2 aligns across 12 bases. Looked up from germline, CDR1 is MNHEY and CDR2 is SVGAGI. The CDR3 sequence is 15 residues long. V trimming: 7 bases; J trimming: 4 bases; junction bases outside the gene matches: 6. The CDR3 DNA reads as TGTGCCAGCAATAAACTAGCGGGGGGTTCAGATACGCAGTATTTT. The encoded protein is CASNKLAGGSDTQYF.

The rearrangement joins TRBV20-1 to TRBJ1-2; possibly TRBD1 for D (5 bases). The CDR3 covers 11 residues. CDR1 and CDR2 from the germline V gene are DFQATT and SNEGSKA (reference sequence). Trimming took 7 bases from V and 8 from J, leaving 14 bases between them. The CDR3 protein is CSVPTEGGYTF. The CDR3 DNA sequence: TGCAGTGTCCCGACAGAAGGAGGCTACACCTTC.

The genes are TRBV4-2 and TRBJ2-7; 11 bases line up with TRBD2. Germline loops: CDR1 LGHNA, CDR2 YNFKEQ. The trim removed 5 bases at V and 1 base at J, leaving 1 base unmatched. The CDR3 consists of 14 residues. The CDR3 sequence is CASSASGGSYEQYF. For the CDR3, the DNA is TGTGCCAGCAGCGCTAGCGGGGGGTCCTACGAGCAGTACTTC.

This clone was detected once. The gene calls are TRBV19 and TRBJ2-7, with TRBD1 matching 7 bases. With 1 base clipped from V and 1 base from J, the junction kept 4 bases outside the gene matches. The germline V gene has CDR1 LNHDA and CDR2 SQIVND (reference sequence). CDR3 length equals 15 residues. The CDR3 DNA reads TGTGCCAGTAGTATAGTTGAGGGGGCTTCCTACGAGCAGTACTTC. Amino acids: CASSIVEGASYEQYF.

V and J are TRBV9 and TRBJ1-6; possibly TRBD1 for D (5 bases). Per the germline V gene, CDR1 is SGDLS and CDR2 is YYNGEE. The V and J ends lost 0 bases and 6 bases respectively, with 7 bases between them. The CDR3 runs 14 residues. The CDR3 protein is CASSVGGVNSPLHF. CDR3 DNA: TGTGCCAGCAGCGTAGGGGGGGTTAATTCACCCCTCCACTTT.

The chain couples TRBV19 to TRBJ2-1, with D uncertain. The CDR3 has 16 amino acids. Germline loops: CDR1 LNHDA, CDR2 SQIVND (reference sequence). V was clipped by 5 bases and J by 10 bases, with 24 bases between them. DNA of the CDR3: TGTGCCAGTAGTGGTATATTAAATGACATCTCACGGGAGCAGTTCTTC. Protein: CASSGILNDISREQFF.

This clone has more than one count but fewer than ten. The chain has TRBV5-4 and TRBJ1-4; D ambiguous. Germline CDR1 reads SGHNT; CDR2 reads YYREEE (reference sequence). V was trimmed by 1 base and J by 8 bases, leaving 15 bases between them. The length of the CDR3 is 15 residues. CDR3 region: CASSLLTGSGEKLFF. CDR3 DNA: TGTGCCAGCAGCTTGCTGACGGGATCGGGAGAAAAACTGTTTTTT. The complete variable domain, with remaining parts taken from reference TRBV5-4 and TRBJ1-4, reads ETGVTQSPTHLIKTRGQQVTLRCSSQSGHNTVSWYQQALGQGPQFIFQYYREEENGRGNFPPRFSGLQFPNYSSELNVNALELDDSALYLCASSLLTGSGEKLFFGSGTQLSVL.

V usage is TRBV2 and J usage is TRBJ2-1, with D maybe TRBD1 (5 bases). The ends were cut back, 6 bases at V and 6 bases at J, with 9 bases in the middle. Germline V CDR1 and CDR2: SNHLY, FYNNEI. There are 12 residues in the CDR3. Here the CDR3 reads CASRQASNEQFF. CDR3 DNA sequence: TGTGCCAGCAGACAGGCCTCCAATGAGCAGTTCTTC.

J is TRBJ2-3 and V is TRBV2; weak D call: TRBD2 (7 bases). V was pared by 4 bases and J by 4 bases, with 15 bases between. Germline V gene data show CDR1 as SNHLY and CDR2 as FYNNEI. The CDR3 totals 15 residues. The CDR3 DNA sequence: TGTGCCAGCAGTGTAAGAGGGGGGGCGTCAGATACGCAGTATTTT. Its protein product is CASSVRGGASDTQYF.

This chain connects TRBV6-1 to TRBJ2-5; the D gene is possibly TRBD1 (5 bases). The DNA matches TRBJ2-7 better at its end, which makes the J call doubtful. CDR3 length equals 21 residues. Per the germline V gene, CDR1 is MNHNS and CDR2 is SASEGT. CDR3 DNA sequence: TGTGCCAGCAGTGAAGGGGATTCGCAGGGCCCTCTTTTTTTCGTATTGTACGAGCAGTACTTC. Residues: CASSEGDSQGPLFFVLYEQYF.

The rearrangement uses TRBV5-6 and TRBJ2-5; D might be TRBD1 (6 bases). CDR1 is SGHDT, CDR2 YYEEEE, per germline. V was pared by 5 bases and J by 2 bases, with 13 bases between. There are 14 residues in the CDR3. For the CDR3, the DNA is TGTGCCAGCAGACGTCCGGGACAACAAGAGACCCAGTACTTC. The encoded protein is CASRRPGQQETQYF.

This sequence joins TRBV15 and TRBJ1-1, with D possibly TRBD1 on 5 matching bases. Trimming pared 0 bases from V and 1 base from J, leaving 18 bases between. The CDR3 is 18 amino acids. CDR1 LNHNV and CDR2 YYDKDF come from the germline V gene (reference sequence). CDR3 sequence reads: CATSRDSWPGKRNTEAFF. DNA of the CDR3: TGTGCCACCAGCAGAGATTCATGGCCAGGGAAAAGGAACACTGAAGCTTTCTTT.

The DNA for the CDR3 is TGTGCCAGCAGCCAAGATTGGGGCGAGACCCAGTACTTC. Residues: CASSQDWGETQYF. The chain couples TRBV14 to TRBJ2-5; D is perhaps TRBD1 (5 bases). The V gene lost 0 bases and the J gene lost 5 bases, with 7 bases spanning the gap. Germline CDR1 is SGHDN and CDR2 is FVKESK. The CDR3 loop spans 13 amino acids. Using reference TRBV14 and TRBJ2-5 for the parts outside the CDR3, the full variable domain is EAGVTQFPSHSVIEKGQTVTLRCDPISGHDNLYWYRRVMGKEIKFLLHFVKESKQDESGMPNNRFLAERTGGTYSTLKVQPAELEDSGVYFCASSQDWGETQYFGPGTRLLVL.

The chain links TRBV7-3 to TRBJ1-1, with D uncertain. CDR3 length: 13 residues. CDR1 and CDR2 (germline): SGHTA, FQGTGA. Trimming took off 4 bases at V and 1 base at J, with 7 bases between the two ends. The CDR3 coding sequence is TGTGCCAGCAGCTACACCGAGAACACTGAAGCTTTCTTT. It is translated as CASSYTENTEAFF.

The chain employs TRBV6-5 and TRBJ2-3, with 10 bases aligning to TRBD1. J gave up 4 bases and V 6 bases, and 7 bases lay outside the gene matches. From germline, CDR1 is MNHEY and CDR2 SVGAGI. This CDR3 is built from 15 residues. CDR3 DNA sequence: TGTGCCAGCAGACCGACAGGGGGCGCGGCAGATACGCAGTATTTT. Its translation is CASRPTGGAADTQYF.

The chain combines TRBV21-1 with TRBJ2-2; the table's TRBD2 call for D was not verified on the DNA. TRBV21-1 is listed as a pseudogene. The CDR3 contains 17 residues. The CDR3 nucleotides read TGTGCCAGCAGCAAAGCGCTCGTCGGGGGGCGGACCGGGGAGCTGTTTTTT. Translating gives CASSKALVGGRTGELFF.

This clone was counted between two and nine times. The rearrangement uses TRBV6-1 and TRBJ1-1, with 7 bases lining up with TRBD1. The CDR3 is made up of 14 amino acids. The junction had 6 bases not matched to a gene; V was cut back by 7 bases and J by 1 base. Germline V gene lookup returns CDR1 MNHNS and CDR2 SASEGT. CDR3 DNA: TGTGCCAGCAAAAAGGGACAGCCGAACACTGAAGCTTTCTTT. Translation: CASKKGQPNTEAFF.

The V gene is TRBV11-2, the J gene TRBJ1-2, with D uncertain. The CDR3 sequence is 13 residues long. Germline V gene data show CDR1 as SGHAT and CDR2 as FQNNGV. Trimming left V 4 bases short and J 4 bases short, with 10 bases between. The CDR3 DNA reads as TGTGCCAGCAGCTCCCCGGGATTCTATGGCTACACCTTC. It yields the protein CASSSPGFYGYTF.

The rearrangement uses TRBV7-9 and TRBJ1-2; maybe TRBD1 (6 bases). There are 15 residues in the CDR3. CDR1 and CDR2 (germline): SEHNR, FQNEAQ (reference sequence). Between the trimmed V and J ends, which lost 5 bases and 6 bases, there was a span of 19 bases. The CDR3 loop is CASSPSMAQGDGYTF. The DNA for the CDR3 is TGTGCCAGCAGCCCCTCAATGGCACAGGGCGATGGCTACACCTTC.